The 6 T cell receptor beta chains presented below share a single source sample, sequenced in a study of PD-L1 blockade in urothelial cancer. Described time point: peripheral blood 6 weeks after treatment start. Measured with immunoSEQ multiplex PCR; TCRdb has only the in-frame clones, and not every one. Of roughly 45,000 clones listed, roughly 80% are singletons. Material: PBMCs, obtained around atezolizumab (anti-PD-L1) treatment. The receptors derive from a man aged 65 to 85 with urothelial cancer.

The rearrangement uses TRBV6-5 and TRBJ1-1; maybe TRBD1 (5 bases). CDR1 and CDR2 (germline): MNHEY, SVGAGI. CDR3 length equals 15 residues. V shed 2 bases and J shed 4 bases, with 14 bases lying between them. For the CDR3, the DNA is TGTGCCAGCAGTTACATCGCTAAAGGGGTCACTGAAGCTTTCTTT. Protein product: CASSYIAKGVTEAFF.

The chain joins TRBV6-1 to TRBJ2-5; D may be TRBD1 (5 bases). Per germline, CDR1 MNHNS and CDR2 SASEGT. The CDR3 consists of 13 residues. Trimming stripped 4 bases from V and 1 base from J, with 7 bases between. CDR3 sequence reads: CASSATVQETQYF. In DNA, the CDR3 is TGTGCCAGCAGTGCGACAGTCCAAGAGACCCAGTACTTC.

This clone was seen only a few times. The CDR3 region has the DNA TGTGCCAGCTCACTCCGGGACAGGGGTGGCTACACCTTC. Residues: CASSLRDRGGYTF. V and J are TRBV18 and TRBJ1-2, with 10 nucleotides matching TRBD1. Germline CDR1 and CDR2: KGHSH and LQKENI. V lost 4 bases, J lost 7 bases, and 3 bases stayed unmatched. This CDR3 contains 13 residues.

The genes are TRBV7-2 and TRBJ2-1, with 13 bases fitting TRBD2. This CDR3 is built from 16 residues. V lost 7 bases and J lost 12; bases outside the gene matches: 15. CDR1 SGHTA and CDR2 FQGNSA come from the germline V gene. The CDR3 is CASTSAQGLAGRGQFF. CDR3 in DNA: TGTGCCAGCACCTCGGCCCAGGGACTAGCGGGAAGAGGGCAGTTCTTC. Combining the CDR3 with reference TRBV7-2 and TRBJ2-1 gives the whole variable domain GAGVSQSPSNKVTEKGKDVELRCDPISGHTALYWYRQSLGQGLEFLIYFQGNSAPDKSGLPSDRFSAERTGGSVSTLTIQRTQQEDSAVYLCASTSAQGLAGRGQFFGPGTRLTVL.

The V call is TRBV10-3, the J call TRBJ2-6; D is uncertain. From germline, CDR1 is ENHRY and CDR2 SYGVKD. V shed 4 bases and J shed 1 base, with 5 bases lying between them. The CDR3 loop spans 14 amino acids. The CDR3 DNA sequence: TGTGCCATCAGTGCCAGTTCTGGGGCCAACGTCCTGACTTTC. It translates to CAISASSGANVLTF.

CDR3 loop: CASSWTGADTQYF. The CDR3, as DNA: TGTGCCAGCAGTTGGACAGGGGCAGATACGCAGTATTTT. The chain combines TRBV6-5 with TRBJ2-3; 9 bases are a match to TRBD1. This CDR3 spans 13 amino acids. CDR1 is MNHEY, CDR2 SVGAGI, per germline. With V trimmed by 4 bases and J by 4 bases, 0 bases remained unmatched.